The 15 T cell receptor beta chains below all came from one sample that was sequenced in a study of blood T cell repertoires in COVID-19. The method was immunoSEQ multiplex PCR; TCRdb's version includes in-frame clones alone and lacks a portion of them. The table includes 120,000 to 150,000 clones, over 75% detected once. Sequenced sample: peripheral blood. The receptors originated from a woman aged 60-70 years with COVID-19, enrolled during active disease.

The chain is built from TRBV7-3 and TRBJ1-4; 9 bases map to TRBD1. Germline V CDR1 and CDR2: SGHTA, FQGTGA. The CDR3 runs 16 residues. V gave up 5 bases and J gave up 8 bases; unmatched junction bases: 12. The CDR3 region is CASSPSQQGASEKLFF. Written as DNA, the CDR3 is TGTGCCAGCAGCCCAAGCCAACAGGGGGCTAGCGAAAAACTGTTTTTT.

Points on this clone: The germline gene is not matched at one end of the junction; a read error may be the cause. The genes are TRBV4-1 and TRBJ2-5; the match to TRBD2 covers 10 bases. From germline, CDR1 is MGHRA and CDR2 YSYEKL. The CDR3 length is 15 residues. Here the CDR3 reads CASSQDILAGAGRNF. The CDR3, as DNA: TGCGCCAGCAGCCAAGATATCCTAGCGGGGGCCGGGAGAAACTTC.

The count of this clone is one. The rearrangement uses TRBV6-2 or TRBV6-3 and TRBJ2-7; 10 positions agree with TRBD1. CDR1 is MNHEY and CDR2 is SVGEGT in the germline V gene. Trimming at V came to 5 bases and at J to 3 bases, leaving 10 bases not matched to a gene. The CDR3 is made up of 16 amino acids. In DNA, the CDR3 is TGTGCCAGCAGTGGGACAGGGGATACTAGCGTCTACGAGCAGTACTTC. Amino acid sequence: CASSGTGDTSVYEQYF.

The chain uses TRBV7-8 and TRBJ1-2; D gene unclear. Germline-derived CDR1 and CDR2 are SGHVS and FQNEAQ. The CDR3 is 14 amino acids. Trimming shortened V by 3 bases and J by 2 bases, and 10 bases separated the two germline ends. The CDR3, as DNA: TGTGCCAGCAGCTTTCAACTCCGCAACTATGGCTACACCTTC. Its protein is CASSFQLRNYGYTF.

This clone has just one count. V and J are TRBV14 and TRBJ2-3; maybe TRBD1 (5 bases). V lost 0 bases and J 0 bases, leaving 10 bases between the germline ends. CDR1 SGHDN and CDR2 FVKESK come from the germline V gene. The CDR3 runs to 16 residues. CDR3 residues: CASSQEPGWSTDTQYF. The CDR3 bases are TGTGCCAGCAGCCAAGAACCAGGGTGGAGCACAGATACGCAGTATTTT.

The chain uses TRBV13 and TRBJ2-7; possible D gene TRBD1, 6 bases. The CDR3 covers 14 residues. Germline loops: CDR1 PRHDT, CDR2 FYEKMQ (reference sequence). Trimming cost V 6 bases and J 3 bases, with 15 bases left between them. This CDR3 is CASSSGQPDYEQYF. The CDR3 DNA sequence: TGTGCCAGCAGTTCGGGACAACCCGACTACGAGCAGTACTTC.

V usage is TRBV7-2 and J usage is TRBJ1-5; TRBD1 agrees at 7 bases. With V trimmed by 2 bases and J by 0 bases, 13 bases remained unmatched. The CDR3 loop spans 19 amino acids. Germline assignment: CDR1 SGHTA and CDR2 FQGNSA. The CDR3 DNA reads as TGTGCCAGCAGCTTATGGCAGGGGGGTCTAGGAAATAGCAATCAGCCCCAGCATTTT. It translates to CASSLWQGGLGNSNQPQHF.

The chain uses TRBV11-2 and TRBJ2-2, with 8 bases identical to TRBD2. CDR3 size: 17 residues. The V gene end was trimmed by 1 base and the J gene end by 6 bases; junction bases not matched to a gene: 10. In germline, CDR1 is SGHAT, CDR2 FQNNGV. The CDR3 nucleotides are TGTGCCAGCAGCTTAGTGTGGAGCGGGGGTCTCGCCGGGGAGCTGTTTTTT. Protein product: CASSLVWSGGLAGELFF.

This chain links TRBV7-9 with TRBJ1-2; a weak D match, TRBD1 (5 bases). The CDR3 consists of 15 residues. CDR1 SEHNR and CDR2 FQNEAQ come from the germline V gene (reference sequence). V lost 4 bases to trimming and J lost 2 bases, with 14 bases between them. The CDR3 is CASSSTQEGNYGYTF. CDR3 in DNA: TGTGCCAGCAGCTCCACGCAGGAGGGGAACTATGGCTACACCTTC.

The genes are TRBV5-1 and TRBJ2-1; D is undetermined. V dropped 2 bases and J dropped 2 bases, with 14 bases sitting between them. The V gene's germline CDR1 is SGHRS and CDR2 YFSETQ. There are 16 residues in the CDR3. CDR3 in DNA: TGCGCCAGCAGCTTATCTTCCCAACTTCCCTACAATGAGCAGTTCTTC. Translated: CASSLSSQLPYNEQFF.

The chain has TRBV5-1 and TRBJ1-6; the D gene is possibly TRBD1 (6 bases). The CDR3 contains 15 residues. V was clipped by 3 bases and J by 5 bases, with 12 bases between them. CDR1 is SGHRS, CDR2 YFSETQ, per germline. CDR3 coding DNA: TGCGCCAGCAGCTCACAGGGTGCGGATAATTCACCCCTCCACTTT. Protein sequence: CASSSQGADNSPLHF.

The table lists this clone with a few counts. The chain joins TRBV6-2 or TRBV6-3 to TRBJ1-2, with a tentative D call TRBD1 (5 bases). The CDR3 contains 12 residues. CDR1 MNHEY and CDR2 SVGEGT come from the germline V gene. Trimming took off 2 bases at V and 4 bases at J, with 5 bases between the two ends. The CDR3 here is CASSYQGYGYTF. The DNA of the CDR3 is TGTGCCAGCAGTTACCAGGGCTATGGCTACACCTTC.

This chain connects TRBV2 to TRBJ1-5; D is unclear. V shed 7 bases and J shed 3 bases, with 10 bases lying between them. The CDR3 consists of 13 residues. The germline CDR1 and CDR2 sequences are SNHLY and FYNNEI. CDR3 protein: CASNWQVNQPQHF. The DNA of the CDR3 is TGTGCCAGCAATTGGCAGGTCAATCAGCCCCAGCATTTT.

J is TRBJ1-1 and V is TRBV27; D gene uncertain. Trimming shortened V by 4 bases and J by 4 bases, and 7 bases separated the two germline ends. The germline gives CDR1 MNHEY, CDR2 SMNVEV (reference sequence). The length of the CDR3 is 12 residues. This CDR3 reads CASSWRGTEAFF. The CDR3 nucleotides are TGTGCCAGCAGTTGGAGAGGCACTGAAGCTTTCTTT.

The chain is built from TRBV10-3 and TRBJ1-4; D is undetermined. This CDR3 contains 15 residues. The V end lost 5 bases, the J end lost 4 bases, and 14 bases lay between the germline ends. Germline V lookup: CDR1 ENHRY, CDR2 SYGVKD. The CDR3 DNA sequence: TGTGCCATCAGTCCGAGGGTAGGAAATAATGAAAAACTGTTTTTT. It is translated as CAISPRVGNNEKLFF.